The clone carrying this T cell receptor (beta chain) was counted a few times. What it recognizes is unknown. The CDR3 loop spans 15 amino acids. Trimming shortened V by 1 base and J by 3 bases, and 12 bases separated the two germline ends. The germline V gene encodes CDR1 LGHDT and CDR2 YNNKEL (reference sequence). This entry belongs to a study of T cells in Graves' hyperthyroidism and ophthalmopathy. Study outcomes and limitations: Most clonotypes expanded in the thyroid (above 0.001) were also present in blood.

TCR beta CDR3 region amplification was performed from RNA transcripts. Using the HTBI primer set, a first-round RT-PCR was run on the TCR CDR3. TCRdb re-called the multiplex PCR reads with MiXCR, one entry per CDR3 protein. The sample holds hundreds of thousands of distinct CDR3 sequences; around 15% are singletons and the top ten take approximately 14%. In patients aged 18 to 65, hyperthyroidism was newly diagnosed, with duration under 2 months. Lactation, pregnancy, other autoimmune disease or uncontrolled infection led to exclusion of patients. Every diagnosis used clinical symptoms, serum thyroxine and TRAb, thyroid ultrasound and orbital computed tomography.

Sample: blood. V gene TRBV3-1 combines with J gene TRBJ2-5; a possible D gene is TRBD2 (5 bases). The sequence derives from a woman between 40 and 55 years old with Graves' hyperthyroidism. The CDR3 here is CASSQGLRVKETQYF. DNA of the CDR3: TGTGCCAGCAGCCAAGGTCTGCGGGTTAAAGAGACCCAGTACTTC.